The 21 T cell receptor beta chains below come from one sample, sequenced in a study of CD8+ T cells in alopecia areata. Isolated RNA was reverse transcribed into cDNA used as the sequencing template. Some clones are missing from TCRdb's copy, which holds only in-frame ones; the method was immunoSEQ multiplex PCR. Seen here are about 140,000 clones, 40% to 55% observed once, and the top ten hold 0.95% to 1%. Sequencing was performed on CD4+ T cells sorted from blood, taken at week 0. The source is a human donor with alopecia areata.

In this sample, this clone turned up a few times. This chain joins TRBV7-2 and TRBJ2-7; tentative D call: TRBD1 (6 bases). V was clipped by 4 bases and J by 2 bases, with 12 bases between them. The CDR3 runs 14 residues. The germline V gene has CDR1 SGHTA and CDR2 FQGNSA. CDR3 DNA sequence: TGTGCCAGCAGCTCCAACAGGGTAGCCTACGAGCAGTACTTC. It encodes CASSSNRVAYEQYF.

The rearrangement links TRBV5-6 to TRBJ2-5, with D possibly matching TRBD1 (5 bases). CDR1 and CDR2 from the germline V gene are SGHDT and YYEEEE. The CDR3 consists of 14 residues. The ends were cut back, 3 bases at V and 2 bases at J, with 11 bases in the middle. CDR3 region: CASSWEGVQETQYF. CDR3 DNA sequence: TGTGCCAGCAGCTGGGAAGGGGTACAAGAGACCCAGTACTTC.

This clone was counted a few times. This chain joins TRBV7-2 and TRBJ2-7, with D perhaps matching TRBD1 (5 bases). V gave up 5 bases and J gave up 0 bases, with 11 bases separating them. CDR3 length equals 14 residues. Germline CDR1 SGHTA, CDR2 FQGNSA. This CDR3 reads CASSLEDTSYEQYF. DNA for the CDR3: TGTGCCAGCAGCCTCGAGGACACCTCCTACGAGCAGTACTTC.

The chain has TRBV5-1 and TRBJ1-2; D gene ambiguous. Germline CDR1 and CDR2: SGHRS and YFSETQ. The CDR3 runs to 13 residues. V lost 3 bases and J lost 8, with 14 bases in between. In DNA form, the CDR3 reads TGCGCCAGCAGCTCCTCGGATGCCCGGGGCTACACCTTC. It yields the protein CASSSSDARGYTF.

J is TRBJ2-3 and V is TRBV7-2, with 11 bases identical to TRBD2. V dropped 0 bases and J dropped 7; count of bases not matched to a gene: 18. There are 20 residues in the CDR3. Germline assignment: CDR1 SGHTA and CDR2 FQGNSA. The CDR3 sequence: CASSLAPGTSGRNRQYTQYF. The CDR3 region has the DNA TGTGCCAGCAGCTTAGCGCCGGGTACTAGCGGGAGAAATCGCCAGTATACGCAGTATTTT.

This clone came up a few times. The rearrangement joins TRBV4-1 to TRBJ2-7, with D unresolved. V lost 1 base, J lost 3 bases, and 13 bases lay in between. Germline values: CDR1 MGHRA, CDR2 YSYEKL. This CDR3 has 15 amino acids. The CDR3 DNA is TGCGCCAGCAGCCAAGGGACCGACGGGCTCTACGAGCAGTACTTC. Protein sequence: CASSQGTDGLYEQYF.

This chain joins TRBV9 and TRBJ2-2; 9 nucleotides align to TRBD2. The V gene's germline CDR1 is SGDLS and CDR2 YYNGEE. With 1 base clipped from V and 3 bases from J, the junction kept 1 base outside the gene matches. This CDR3 region has 15 residues. The CDR3 is CASSVIAGDTGELFF. CDR3 bases: TGTGCCAGCAGCGTAATAGCGGGAGACACCGGGGAGCTGTTTTTT.

The chain's CDR3 is CASSQTTLASSGANVLTF. The DNA of the CDR3 is TGCGCCAGCAGCCAAACGACTCTTGCCTCCTCTGGGGCCAACGTCCTGACTTTC. V usage is TRBV4-3 and J usage is TRBJ2-6; no clear D gene. The ends were cut back, 2 bases at V and 0 bases at J, with 14 bases in the middle. From germline, CDR1 is LGHNA and CDR2 YSLEER. The CDR3 covers 18 residues.

This chain uses TRBV19 with TRBJ1-5, with a possible D match to TRBD1 (5 bases). This CDR3 spans 12 amino acids. Trimming cost V 8 bases and J 2 bases, with 7 bases left between them. The germline gives CDR1 LNHDA, CDR2 SQIVND (reference sequence). The CDR3 loop is CASLGGNQPQHF. Written as DNA, the CDR3 is TGTGCCAGTTTAGGGGGCAATCAGCCCCAGCATTTT.

This clone appeared a few times. The rearrangement joins TRBV29-1 to TRBJ1-1, with D uncertain. The CDR3 has 13 residues. From germline, CDR1 is SQVTM and CDR2 ANQGSEA. V was pared by 4 bases and J by 3 bases, with 12 bases between. The CDR3, as DNA: TGCAGCGTTGTTGGAGCCCGGGACACTGAAGCTTTCTTT. It specifies CSVVGARDTEAFF. The whole variable domain, filled in from reference TRBV29-1 and TRBJ1-1, reads SAVISQKPSRDICQRGTSLTIQCQVDSQVTMMFWYRQQPGQSLTLIATANQGSEATYESGFVIDKFPISRPNLTFSTLTVSNMSPEDSSIYLCSVVGARDTEAFFGQGTRLTVV.

The chain employs TRBV29-1 and TRBJ2-7; D not resolved. The CDR3 runs to 11 residues. The germline V gene has CDR1 SQVTM and CDR2 ANQGSEA. V lost 6 bases, J lost 0 bases, and 6 bases lay in between. This CDR3 is CSVRSSYEQYF. The CDR3 DNA follows: TGCAGCGTCAGGAGCTCCTACGAGCAGTACTTC.

The chain carries TRBV27 and TRBJ1-1; tentatively, D is TRBD1 (6 bases). Deletions cut 6 bases from V and 2 bases from J, with 13 bases between. There are 14 residues in the CDR3. Germline lookup yields CDR1 MNHEY and CDR2 SMNVEV (reference sequence). This CDR3 is CASRGTRPNTEAFF. In DNA form, the CDR3 reads TGTGCCAGCAGGGGGACAAGGCCTAACACTGAAGCTTTCTTT.

The CDR3 sequence is CASSLVGRDYTEAFF. The CDR3, as DNA: TGTGCCAGCAGCTTGGTTGGCAGGGACTACACTGAAGCTTTCTTT. J is TRBJ1-1 and V is TRBV5-4; possible D gene TRBD1, 5 bases. Germline lookup yields CDR1 SGHNT and CDR2 YYREEE (reference sequence). CDR3 size: 15 residues. Trimming left V 0 bases short and J 3 bases short, with 12 bases between. Variable domain in full (rest from reference TRBV5-4 and TRBJ1-1): ETGVTQSPTHLIKTRGQQVTLRCSSQSGHNTVSWYQQALGQGPQFIFQYYREEENGRGNFPPRFSGLQFPNYSSELNVNALELDDSALYLCASSLVGRDYTEAFFGQGTRLTVV.

The rearrangement joins TRBV9 to TRBJ2-5; D is ambiguous. The CDR3 totals 12 residues. CDR1 SGDLS and CDR2 YYNGEE come from the germline V gene. V was cut by 4 bases and J by 9 bases, with 13 bases left in between. CDR3 coding DNA: TGTGCCAGCAGCACCTTACCTGGTGCCCAGTACTTC. It specifies CASSTLPGAQYF.

The CDR3 reads CASSARTGGIGELFF. The DNA of the CDR3 is TGCGCCAGCAGCGCCCGGACAGGGGGGATCGGGGAGCTGTTTTTT. The chain combines TRBV5-1 with TRBJ2-2; TRBD1 matches 10 bases. J was trimmed by 7 bases and V by 4 bases; bases with no gene match: 7. The V gene's germline CDR1 is SGHRS and CDR2 YFSETQ. This CDR3 has 15 residues.

This chain joins TRBV27 and TRBJ2-1; 7 positions agree with TRBD2. V dropped 4 bases and J dropped 3; count of bases not matched to a gene: 12. This CDR3 has 17 amino acids. Per germline, CDR1 MNHEY and CDR2 SMNVEV (reference sequence). The chain's CDR3 is CASSSLATAGVYNEQFF. The CDR3, as DNA: TGTGCCAGCAGTTCCCTGGCGACGGCGGGAGTCTACAATGAGCAGTTCTTC.

This chain links TRBV28 with TRBJ2-7; D may correspond to TRBD1 or TRBD2 (7 bases each). The CDR3 has 14 amino acids. Germline V gene lookup returns CDR1 MDHEN and CDR2 SYDVKM. The ends were cut back, 1 base at V and 7 bases at J, with 14 bases in the middle. The chain's CDR3 is CASSLLSRGGEQYF. The DNA for the CDR3 is TGTGCCAGCAGTTTATTGTCCAGGGGGGGTGAGCAGTACTTC.

The rearrangement joins TRBV25-1 to TRBJ2-2; TRBD1 matches at 7 bases. Germline V gives CDR1 MGHDK, CDR2 SYGVNS. This CDR3 is built from 14 residues. V trimming: 8 bases; J trimming: 3 bases; junction bases outside the gene matches: 6. CDR3 sequence: CASLGDRYTGELFF. The DNA for the CDR3 is TGTGCCAGCCTCGGGGACAGATACACCGGGGAGCTGTTTTTT.

This chain uses TRBV4-1 with TRBJ2-6, with TRBD2 matching over 10 bases. Germline V CDR1 and CDR2: MGHRA, YSYEKL. This CDR3 has 18 residues. Trimming at V came to 0 bases and at J to 0 bases, leaving 2 bases not matched to a gene. The chain's CDR3 is CASSQEVAGGSGANVLTF. As DNA, the CDR3 is TGCGCCAGCAGCCAAGAGGTAGCGGGGGGCTCTGGGGCCAACGTCCTGACTTTC.

The genes are TRBV7-2 and TRBJ2-7; 12 bases are shared with TRBD2. V gave up 5 bases and J gave up 0 bases; unmatched junction bases: 5. In germline, CDR1 is SGHTA, CDR2 FQGNSA. The CDR3 sequence is 16 residues long. Here the CDR3 reads CASSASGRGFSYEQYF. CDR3 nucleotides: TGTGCCAGCAGCGCTAGCGGGAGGGGATTCTCCTACGAGCAGTACTTC.

V gene TRBV7-2 combines with J gene TRBJ2-7, with a tentative D call TRBD1 (6 bases). The CDR3 has 15 amino acids. Between the trimmed V and J ends, which lost 4 bases and 0 bases, there was a span of 13 bases. Germline V gives CDR1 SGHTA, CDR2 FQGNSA. The CDR3 spells CASSSSTGASYEQYF. CDR3 bases: TGTGCCAGCAGCTCCTCGACAGGCGCCTCCTACGAGCAGTACTTC.